This T cell receptor beta chain was identified during a study of cytomegalovirus exposure and HLA in healthy donors. Study-wide points: The classifier reportedly diagnosed cytomegalovirus status with high specificity and sensitivity.

Produced via immunoSEQ multiplex PCR; TCRdb's table is partial and in-frame only. This table has 100,000 to 130,000 clones, approximately 85% appearing once. Concerning this clone: Its cognate antigen is unknown.

In germline, CDR1 is PRHDT, CDR2 FYEKMQ (reference sequence). The CDR3 is made up of 16 amino acids. Trimming pared 7 bases from V and 6 bases from J, leaving 22 bases between. This TCR was recovered from a woman between 18 and 29 years old in good health and CMV-seronegative. Sequences were obtained from PBMCs. J is TRBJ2-1 and V is TRBV13; D is uncertain. The CDR3 protein is CASTLMTENPVNEQFF. The CDR3, as DNA: TGTGCCAGCACCCTAATGACTGAGAACCCCGTCAATGAGCAGTTCTTC.